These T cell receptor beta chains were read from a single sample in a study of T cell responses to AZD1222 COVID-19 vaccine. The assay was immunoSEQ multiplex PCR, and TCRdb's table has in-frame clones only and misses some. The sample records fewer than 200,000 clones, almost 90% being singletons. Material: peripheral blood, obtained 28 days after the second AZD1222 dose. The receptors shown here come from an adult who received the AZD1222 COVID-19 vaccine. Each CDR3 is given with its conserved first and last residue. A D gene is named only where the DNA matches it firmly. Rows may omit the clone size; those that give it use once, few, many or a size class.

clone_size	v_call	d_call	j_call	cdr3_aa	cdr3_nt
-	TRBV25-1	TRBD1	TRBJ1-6	CASRGTGGNLSPLHF	TGTGCCAGCAGGGGGACAGGGGGCAATTTATCACCCCTCCACTTT
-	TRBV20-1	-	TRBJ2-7	CSAREQVEQYF	TGCAGTGCTAGAGAGCAGGTCGAGCAGTACTTC
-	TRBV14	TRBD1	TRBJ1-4	CASSQDPRTGTNEKLFF	TGTGCCAGCAGCCAGGACCCAAGGACAGGAACTAATGAAAAACTGTTTTTT
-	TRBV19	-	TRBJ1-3	CASSGGLGGNTIYF	TGTGCCAGCTCCGGGGGATTGGGAGGAAACACCATATATTTT
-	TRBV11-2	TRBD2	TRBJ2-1	CASSPMTSGGLHEQFF	TGTGCCAGCAGCCCAATGACTAGCGGGGGGTTACATGAGCAGTTCTTC
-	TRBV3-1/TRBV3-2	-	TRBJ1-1	CASSQEAGQNTEAFF	TGTGCCAGCAGCCAAGAAGCAGGGCAGAACACTGAAGCTTTCTTT
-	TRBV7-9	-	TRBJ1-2	CASSENRVKGYTF	TGTGCCAGCAGCGAGAACAGGGTGAAGGGCTACACCTTC
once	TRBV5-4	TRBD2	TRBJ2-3	CASSGGLAGGRTRDTQYF	TGTGCCAGCAGCGGGGGACTAGCGGGGGGACGCACAAGAGATACGCAGTATTTT
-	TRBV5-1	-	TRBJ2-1	CASSLSQVTEQFF	TGCGCCAGCAGCTTGTCACAGGTAACTGAGCAGTTCTTC
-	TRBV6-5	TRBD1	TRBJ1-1	CASSVGDRVVFF	TGTGCCAGCAGCGTTGGGGACAGGGTGGTTTTCTTT
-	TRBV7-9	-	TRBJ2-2	CASSLRQGGTGELFF	TGTGCCAGCAGCTTAAGGCAGGGTGGCACCGGGGAGCTGTTTTTT
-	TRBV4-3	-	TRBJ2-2	CASSQDGDTTGELFF	TGCGCCAGCAGCCAAGATGGGGACACCACCGGGGAGCTGTTTTTT
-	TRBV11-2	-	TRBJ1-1	CASSLGGRSLNTEAFF	TGTGCCAGCAGCTTAGGCGGCAGGTCTCTGAACACTGAAGCTTTCTTT
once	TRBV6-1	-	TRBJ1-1	CASSETWDNTEAFF	TGTGCCAGCAGTGAAACATGGGATAACACTGAAGCTTTCTTT
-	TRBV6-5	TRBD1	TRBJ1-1	CASSTGVNTEAFF	TGTGCCAGCAGTACAGGGGTGAACACTGAAGCTTTCTTT
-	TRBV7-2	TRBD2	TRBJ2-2	CASSLVAGAGELFF	TGTGCCAGCAGCTTAGTCGCGGGGGCCGGGGAGCTGTTTTTT
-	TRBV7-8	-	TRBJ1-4	CASSASTGINEKLFF	TGTGCCAGCAGCGCCTCCACAGGGATTAATGAAAAACTGTTTTTT
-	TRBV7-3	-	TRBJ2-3	CASSLSRVDTQYF	TGTGCCAGCAGCTTATCCAGGGTTGATACGCAGTATTTT
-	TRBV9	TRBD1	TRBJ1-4	CASSVGQSNEKLFF	TGTGCCAGCAGCGTGGGACAGTCTAATGAAAAACTGTTTTTT
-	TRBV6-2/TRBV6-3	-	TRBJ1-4	CASSFWTRDEKLFF	TGTGCCAGCAGTTTTTGGACACGTGATGAAAAACTGTTTTTT
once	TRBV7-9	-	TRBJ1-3	CASSLRDRITGNTIYF	TGTGCCAGCAGCCTCCGCGACAGGATCACTGGAAACACCATATATTTT
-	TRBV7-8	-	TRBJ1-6	CASSLVGGGSNSPLHF	TGTGCCAGCAGCTTAGTAGGCGGGGGAAGCAATTCACCCCTCCACTTT
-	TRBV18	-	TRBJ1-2	CASSPGQTNYGYTF	TGTGCCAGCTCACCCGGACAGACTAACTATGGCTACACCTTC
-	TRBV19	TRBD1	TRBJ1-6	CASSLHPGQPGTPLHF	TGTGCCAGTAGCCTCCATCCGGGACAGCCGGGGACACCCCTCCACTTT
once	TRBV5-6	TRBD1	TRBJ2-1	CASSRDRANEQFF	TGTGCCAGCAGCCGCGACAGGGCTAATGAGCAGTTCTTC
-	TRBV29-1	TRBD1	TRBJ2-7	CSVSPGQGASYEQYF	TGCAGCGTTTCCCCGGGACAGGGGGCCTCCTACGAGCAGTACTTC
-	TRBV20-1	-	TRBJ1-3	CSARGPGGNTIYF	TGCAGTGCTCGTGGACCAGGTGGAAACACCATATATTTT
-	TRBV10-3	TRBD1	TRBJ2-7	CATSVTDRANEQYF	TGTGCCACCAGCGTTACGGACAGGGCTAACGAGCAGTACTTC
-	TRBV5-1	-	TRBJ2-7	CASSFGHYEQYF	TGCGCCAGCAGCTTTGGGCACTACGAGCAGTACTTC
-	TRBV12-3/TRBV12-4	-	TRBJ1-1	CASWGRTEAFF	TGTGCCAGCTGGGGGCGCACTGAAGCTTTCTTT
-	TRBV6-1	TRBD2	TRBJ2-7	CASSESSGGFYEQYF	TGTGCCAGCAGTGAGTCTAGCGGGGGATTTTACGAGCAGTACTTC
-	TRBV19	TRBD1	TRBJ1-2	CASSPSDRGPYGYTF	TGTGCCAGTAGTCCTTCGGACAGGGGTCCCTATGGCTACACCTTC
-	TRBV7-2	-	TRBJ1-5	CASSLSYSNQPQHF	TGTGCCAGCAGCTTGTCATATAGCAATCAGCCCCAGCATTTT
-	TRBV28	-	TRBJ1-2	CASGLPQEGGYTF	TGTGCCAGCGGCCTCCCCCAGGAAGGCGGCTACACCTTC
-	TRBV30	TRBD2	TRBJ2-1	CAWSLAGYNEQFF	TGTGCCTGGAGTCTAGCGGGGTACAATGAGCAGTTCTTC
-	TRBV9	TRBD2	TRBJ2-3	CASSHRLAGGRGGTDTQYF	TGTGCCAGCAGCCATCGACTAGCGGGGGGGCGGGGAGGCACAGATACGCAGTATTTT
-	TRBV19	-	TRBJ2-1	CASTDGVEAYNEQFF	TGTGCCAGTACAGACGGCGTGGAGGCCTACAATGAGCAGTTCTTC
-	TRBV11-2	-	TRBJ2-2	CASMEGVDTGELFF	TGTGCCAGCATGGAGGGAGTGGACACCGGGGAGCTGTTTTTT
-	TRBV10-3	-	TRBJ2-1	CAISRVLGNEQFF	TGTGCCATCAGTAGGGTTTTAGGCAATGAGCAGTTCTTC
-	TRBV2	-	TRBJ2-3	CASIQRPTSTDTQYF	TGTGCCAGCATACAGAGGCCTACTAGCACAGATACGCAGTATTTT
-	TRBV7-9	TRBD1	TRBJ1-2	CASSLAGGVYGYTF	TGTGCCAGCAGCTTAGCAGGGGGCGTCTATGGCTACACCTTC
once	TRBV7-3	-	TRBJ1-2	CASSEGPLGGGNGYTF	TGTGCCAGCAGCGAAGGCCCTTTAGGAGGGGGGAATGGCTACACCTTC
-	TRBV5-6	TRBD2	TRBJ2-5	CASSLEGSGAGGETQYF	TGTGCCAGCAGCTTGGAGGGTAGCGGGGCCGGTGGGGAGACCCAGTACTTC
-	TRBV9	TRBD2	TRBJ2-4	CASSVDPGGKNIQYF	TGTGCCAGCAGCGTAGACCCGGGGGGTAAAAACATTCAGTACTTC
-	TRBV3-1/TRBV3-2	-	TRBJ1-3	CASSQDVGAGNTIYF	TGTGCCAGCAGCCAAGATGTAGGGGCTGGAAACACCATATATTTT
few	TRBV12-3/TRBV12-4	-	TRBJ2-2	CASSLLAAGELFF	TGTGCCAGCAGTTTGCTAGCTGCCGGGGAGCTGTTTTTT